Listed here are 9 T cell receptor beta chains from one sample, sequenced in a study of CD8+ T cells in alopecia areata. The sequencing template was cDNA reverse transcribed from extracted RNA. This table comes from immunoSEQ multiplex PCR, and its TCRdb copy is limited to in-frame clones, with some not included. The profile shows 150,000 or so clones, roughly 70% of them singletons. The specimen was CD8+ T cells sorted from blood, collected at week 0. The receptors stem from a human donor with alopecia areata.

CDR3 protein: CACFGGQNNEQFF. The CDR3 DNA reads as TGTGCCTGTTTCGGGGGACAAAACAATGAGCAGTTCTTC. The V and J genes are TRBV12-5 and TRBJ2-1; D may be TRBD1 or TRBD2 (6 bases each). Germline CDR1 LGHNT, CDR2 FRNRAP. This CDR3 comprises 13 residues.

The chain links TRBV27 to TRBJ1-2; D possibly corresponds to TRBD1 (5 bases). CDR3 length: 13 residues. V lost 6 bases and J lost 5, with 13 bases in between. Germline loops: CDR1 MNHEY, CDR2 SMNVEV (reference sequence). In nucleotides, the CDR3 is TGTGCCAGCAGACCCGGGGGACCGTATGGCTACACCTTC. Amino acids: CASRPGGPYGYTF.

With regard to this clone: Other DNA sequences within the sample encode an identical CDR3. The chain has TRBV7-2 and TRBJ2-3, with D perhaps matching TRBD2 (6 bases). V was clipped by 5 bases and J by 6 bases, with 9 bases between them. Per the germline V gene, CDR1 is SGHTA and CDR2 is FQGNSA. The CDR3 has 12 residues. The CDR3 nucleotides are TGTGCCAGCAGCCGTCGGGGGGATACGCAGTATTTT. It translates to CASSRRGDTQYF.

Written as DNA, the CDR3 is TGTGCCAGCAAGGTGGTCTCTAGCACAGATACGCAGTATTTT. Its translation: CASKVVSSTDTQYF. The chain has TRBV6-5 and TRBJ2-3, with D unresolved. V lost 7 bases to trimming and J lost 0 bases, with 11 bases between them. The CDR3 is made up of 14 amino acids. From germline, CDR1 is MNHEY and CDR2 SVGAGI.

The chain recombines TRBV6-5 with TRBJ2-3, with D possibly called TRBD1 or TRBD2 (5 bases each). The V and J ends lost 2 bases and 0 bases respectively, with 9 bases between them. The CDR3 loop spans 15 amino acids. CDR1 MNHEY and CDR2 SVGAGI come from the germline V gene. Here the CDR3 reads CASSYGGTSTDTQYF. CDR3 DNA sequence: TGTGCCAGCAGTTACGGGGGTACTAGCACAGATACGCAGTATTTT.

V gene TRBV29-1 combines with J gene TRBJ2-2; the match to TRBD2 covers 8 bases. Trimming cost V 7 bases and J 3 bases; bases outside gene matches: 7. This CDR3 is built from 14 residues. The V gene's germline CDR1 is SQVTM and CDR2 ANQGSEA. This CDR3 reads CSGRGGRDTGELFF. The CDR3 nucleotides are TGCAGCGGACGGGGGGGCAGGGACACCGGGGAGCTGTTTTTT.

This rearrangement joins TRBV7-8 to TRBJ2-7; either TRBD1 or TRBD2 may supply D (6 bases each). CDR1 and CDR2 (germline): SGHVS, FQNEAQ. The CDR3 length is 15 residues. V lost 5 bases and J lost 1, with 15 bases in between. CDR3: CASSLRTGTSYEQYF. As DNA, the CDR3 is TGTGCCAGCAGCCTCCGTACAGGGACTTCCTACGAGCAGTACTTC.

The chain uses TRBV18 and TRBJ1-4, with D perhaps matching TRBD1 (5 bases). CDR3 length equals 14 residues. Germline V CDR1 and CDR2: KGHSH, LQKENI. V gave up 2 bases and J gave up 8 bases, with 12 bases separating them. In DNA, the CDR3 is TGTGCCAGCTCACCATGGGGGGATCGAGAAAAACTGTTTTTT. Amino acids: CASSPWGDREKLFF.

In the case of this clone: The same CDR3 arises from other DNA sequences in this sample as well. The chain recombines TRBV27 with TRBJ2-3, with D perhaps TRBD1 (5 bases). Trimming shortened V by 2 bases and J by 5 bases, and 5 bases separated the two germline ends. This CDR3 comprises 12 residues. CDR1 and CDR2 (germline): MNHEY, SMNVEV (reference sequence). CDR3 sequence reads: CASSLRGDTQYF. The CDR3 region has the DNA TGTGCCAGCAGTTTAAGGGGAGATACGCAGTATTTT.